This is a list of T cell receptor beta chains from one sample in a study of blood T cell repertoires in COVID-19. Sequenced by immunoSEQ multiplex PCR; TCRdb stores in-frame clones only, minus some. The repertoire has about 100,000 clones, about 80% of them found once; the top ten carry about 12%. Input material: peripheral blood. These receptors were taken from a woman in her seventies with acute or convalescent COVID-19. Both conserved end residues are part of each CDR3. The D gene is left open where the match is weak.

d_gene: NA
v_gene: TRBV2
CDR3aa: CASAAGSPLHF

d_gene: NA
v_gene: TRBV28
CDR3aa: CASSLSPINSPLHF

d_gene: NA
v_gene: TRBV30
CDR3aa: CAWSVKQPNEKLFF

d_gene: NA
v_gene: TRBV7-9
CDR3aa: CASSLLGSVGEQFF

d_gene: NA
v_gene: TRBV5-1
CDR3aa: CASSSGSSDGYTF

d_gene: NA
v_gene: TRBV5-1
CDR3aa: CASKAGATYNEQFF

d_gene: NA
v_gene: TRBV12-2
CDR3aa: CASRGQGLEGYTF

d_gene: TRBD1
v_gene: TRBV7-8
CDR3aa: CASSPDRAHYYGYTF

d_gene: TRBD2
v_gene: TRBV7-3
CDR3aa: CASSFGLAGEETQYF

d_gene: NA
v_gene: TRBV27
CDR3aa: CATLREQEQYF

d_gene: TRBD2
v_gene: TRBV5-4
CDR3aa: CASSLALGGGHTGELFF

d_gene: NA
v_gene: TRBV10-3
CDR3aa: CAIADSTLYSGNTIYF

d_gene: TRBD1
v_gene: TRBV10-3
CDR3aa: CAISPGQGTDTQYF

d_gene: NA
v_gene: TRBV12-3/TRBV12-4
CDR3aa: CASSFERGGGYTF

d_gene: TRBD1
v_gene: TRBV24-1
CDR3aa: CATSGMDRAGKDTGELFF

d_gene: TRBD2
v_gene: TRBV6-1
CDR3aa: CASSDWGGSYNEQFF

d_gene: NA
v_gene: TRBV12-3/TRBV12-4
CDR3aa: CASGQRNDEKLFF

d_gene: TRBD1
v_gene: TRBV6-6
CDR3aa: CASSYLGQGSSYEQYF

d_gene: NA
v_gene: TRBV5-6
CDR3aa: CASSLLVGTQLSYNEQFF

d_gene: NA
v_gene: TRBV28
CDR3aa: CASSPRNGLSNQPQHF

d_gene: NA
v_gene: TRBV7-9
CDR3aa: CASQDKEVAEQYF

d_gene: TRBD1
v_gene: TRBV27
CDR3aa: CASSLRTGGNSPLHF

d_gene: TRBD1
v_gene: TRBV6-5
CDR3aa: CASVPGQGTGYTF

d_gene: TRBD1
v_gene: TRBV7-2
CDR3aa: CASSSESGTGLKLFF

d_gene: TRBD2
v_gene: TRBV9
CDR3aa: CASSVGGLGRALGADTQYF

d_gene: TRBD1
v_gene: TRBV7-6
CDR3aa: CASSLFSGGNNQPQHF

d_gene: NA
v_gene: TRBV27
CDR3aa: CASGDYSYGYTF

d_gene: TRBD2
v_gene: TRBV6-5
CDR3aa: CASSYSSAGTTYEQYF

d_gene: TRBD1
v_gene: TRBV15
CDR3aa: CATSRGGQGDSPLHF

d_gene: TRBD1
v_gene: TRBV6-5
CDR3aa: CASSFPGGRGTEAFF

d_gene: NA
v_gene: TRBV23-1
CDR3aa: CASRGLAGPYNEQFF

d_gene: NA
v_gene: TRBV28
CDR3aa: CASSSGSGNTIYF

d_gene: NA
v_gene: TRBV10-2
CDR3aa: CASGGGSGNTIYF

d_gene: NA
v_gene: TRBV5-5
CDR3aa: CASSFGRDTEAFF

d_gene: NA
v_gene: TRBV5-1
CDR3aa: CASSLSPGTPGTGELFF

d_gene: NA
v_gene: TRBV6-5
CDR3aa: CASIPLRGMNTEAFF

d_gene: NA
v_gene: TRBV18
CDR3aa: CASKGQNTEAFF

d_gene: NA
v_gene: TRBV28
CDR3aa: CASSLWVRGTEAFF

d_gene: TRBD1
v_gene: TRBV11-3
CDR3aa: CASSLDRQGKTIYF

d_gene: NA
v_gene: TRBV30
CDR3aa: CAWILRGLLDTQYF

d_gene: TRBD1
v_gene: TRBV5-4
CDR3aa: CASSADRGRGGNTIYF